The 21 T cell receptor beta chains presented below share a single source sample, sequenced in a study of T cells in Graves' hyperthyroidism and ophthalmopathy (dated by TCRdb to the late 2010s). Library generation was performed with multiplex PCR. Instrument on record: Illumina HiSeq 2000. Amplification of TCR beta CDR3 regions was carried out from RNA transcripts. For the first round of RT-PCR on the TCR CDR3, the HTBI primer set was used together with the Qiagen OneStep RT-PCR kit. TCRdb's own reprocessing of the public reads used fastp at Q25 and MiXCR and kept productive beta chains. Rows merge per CDR3 protein into single entries with the most common DNA and genes. This sample comprises approximately 430,000 distinct CDR3 sequences, about 15% of them detected only once. Clones ranked in the top ten supply roughly 14% of the sample. Material for sequencing was blood. Receptors were obtained from a young woman with Graves' hyperthyroidism.

This clonotype was seen more than once but under ten times. V is TRBV7-2 and J is TRBJ1-2, with 11 bases lining up with TRBD1. The germline V gene encodes CDR1 SGHTA and CDR2 FQGNSA. CDR3 length: 15 residues. The ends lost 5 bases at V and 6 bases at J; junction bases unmatched: 8. CDR3 coding DNA: TGTGCCAGCAGCCGACGTGGACAGGGGGCTAATGGCTACACCTTC. Translated: CASSRRGQGANGYTF.

This clonotype has just a few counts. The chain joins TRBV7-9 to TRBJ2-3, with 8 bases fitting TRBD2. Losses at the gene ends were 2 bases for V and 0 bases for J; bases not matched to a gene: 4. Germline V gene sequence: CDR1 SEHNR, CDR2 FQNEAQ (reference sequence). The CDR3 spans 16 residues. The DNA of the CDR3 is TGTGCCAGCAGCTTATCGGGAGGGATTAGCACAGATACGCAGTATTTT. Translated, it gives CASSLSGGISTDTQYF.

This chain links TRBV19 with TRBJ2-6; D remains unclear. Germline loops: CDR1 LNHDA, CDR2 SQIVND (reference sequence). V dropped 4 bases and J dropped 3 bases, with 7 bases sitting between them. CDR3 size: 14 residues. CDR3 sequence reads: CASSNGFGANVLTF. The CDR3 DNA reads TGTGCCAGTAGTAATGGTTTTGGGGCCAACGTCCTGACTTTC.

The chain recombines TRBV27 with TRBJ2-1, with D tentatively TRBD2 (5 bases). CDR1 and CDR2 (germline): MNHEY, SMNVEV (reference sequence). The CDR3 covers 13 residues. V was cut by 0 bases and J by 9 bases, with 9 bases left in between. The CDR3 loop reads CASSLSSAAEQFF. The CDR3 DNA reads as TGTGCCAGCAGTTTATCATCAGCGGCTGAGCAGTTCTTC.

This clonotype has at least ten counts. The rearrangement joins TRBV6-1 to TRBJ1-5, with D hard to call. The germline gives CDR1 MNHNS, CDR2 SASEGT. V was clipped by 9 bases and J by 2 bases, with 17 bases between them. CDR3 length equals 15 residues. CDR3 sequence (DNA): TGTGCCAGTAAAATGCAATGGGAAGGCAATCAGCCCCAGCATTTT. Translated, it gives CASKMQWEGNQPQHF.

This clonotype was detected only a few times. The chain has TRBV27 and TRBJ2-2, with D perhaps matching TRBD2 (5 bases). The V gene's germline CDR1 is MNHEY and CDR2 SMNVEV (reference sequence). V was cut by 3 bases and J by 5 bases, with 13 bases left in between. CDR3 length: 15 residues. The CDR3: CASSFFSSGTGELFF. Here the CDR3 DNA reads TGTGCCAGCAGTTTTTTTAGCTCGGGAACCGGGGAGCTGTTTTTT.

The chain employs TRBV27 and TRBJ2-1; 8 nucleotides match TRBD2. The germline V gene has CDR1 MNHEY and CDR2 SMNVEV (reference sequence). Trimming cost V 6 bases and J 2 bases; bases outside gene matches: 9. The CDR3 extends over 16 amino acids. The CDR3 region is CASSPHGGGPYNEQFF. In DNA, the CDR3 is TGTGCCAGCAGCCCGCACGGGGGGGGTCCCTACAATGAGCAGTTCTTC.

V usage is TRBV3-1 and J usage is TRBJ1-2; D gene uncertain. The germline V and J ends were trimmed by 0 bases and 6 bases, with 14 bases remaining between them. This CDR3 is built from 15 residues. Per germline, CDR1 LGHDT and CDR2 YNNKEL (reference sequence). This CDR3 is CASSQDRLGIDGYTF. For the CDR3, the DNA is TGTGCCAGCAGCCAAGATCGCTTAGGGATCGATGGCTACACCTTC.

This clonotype was counted at least ten times. The V call is TRBV11-2, the J call TRBJ2-7; D gene uncertain. Germline CDR1 SGHAT, CDR2 FQNNGV. The CDR3 is 12 residues long. Trimming took off 1 base at V and 7 bases at J, with 8 bases between the two ends. CDR3 bases: TGTGCCAGCAGCTTAGGCTATCGAGAGCAGTACTTC. It specifies CASSLGYREQYF.

This clonotype has a count of ten or more. This chain links TRBV2 with TRBJ2-4, with TRBD1 as a possible D gene (5 bases). The CDR3 is 14 amino acids. Germline V gene lookup returns CDR1 SNHLY and CDR2 FYNNEI. V gave up 7 bases and J gave up 4 bases, with 14 bases separating them. The CDR3 spells CASTFDSLKNIQYF. CDR3 bases: TGTGCCAGCACTTTCGACAGTCTTAAAAACATTCAGTACTTC.

The chain combines TRBV9 with TRBJ2-2; perhaps D is TRBD1 or TRBD2 (5 bases each). Per germline, CDR1 SGDLS and CDR2 YYNGEE. This CDR3 region has 15 residues. The V and J ends lost 3 bases and 3 bases respectively, with 12 bases between them. In DNA, the CDR3 is TGTGCCAGCAGCGCGTGGGGGAGTGACACCGGGGAGCTGTTTTTT. Encoded protein: CASSAWGSDTGELFF.

This clonotype has at least ten counts. This chain links TRBV6-2 or TRBV6-3 with TRBJ1-1; 12 bases fit TRBD1. The V segment lost 1 base and the J segment 5 bases; nucleotides outside the gene matches: 14. CDR1 MNHEY and CDR2 SVGEGT come from the germline V gene. The CDR3 runs 19 residues. This CDR3 is CASSYFSGTGGAKRTEAFF. Written as DNA, the CDR3 is TGTGCCAGCAGTTACTTTTCCGGGACAGGGGGCGCTAAGAGAACTGAAGCTTTCTTT.

This clonotype was picked up many times. This rearrangement joins TRBV2 to TRBJ1-2; 9 bases fit TRBD1. J lost 3 bases, V lost 5 bases, and 7 bases had no gene match. CDR3 length: 15 residues. Germline V gene lookup returns CDR1 SNHLY and CDR2 FYNNEI. The CDR3: CASSSGTGWYYGYTF. CDR3 coding DNA: TGTGCCAGCAGTTCCGGGACAGGGTGGTACTATGGCTACACCTTC. Looking up the rest from reference TRBV2 and TRBJ1-2 gives the full variable domain: EPEVTQTPSHQVTQMGQEVILRCVPISNHLYFYWYRQILGQKVEFLVSFYNNEISEKSEIFDDQFSVERPDGSNFTLKIRSTKLEDSAMYFCASSSGTGWYYGYTFGSGTRLTVV.

This clonotype occurred a few times. This chain connects TRBV9 to TRBJ2-7; either TRBD1 or TRBD2 may fit D (6 bases each). From germline, CDR1 is SGDLS and CDR2 YYNGEE. CDR3 size: 14 residues. V gave up 4 bases and J gave up 3 bases, with 14 bases separating them. The CDR3 nucleotides are TGTGCCAGCAGCCTCGGCGGGGACAACTACGAGCAGTACTTC. Protein sequence: CASSLGGDNYEQYF.

The table lists this clonotype with many counts. The chain employs TRBV27 and TRBJ1-2, with D possibly being TRBD1 (5 bases). Germline CDR1 reads MNHEY; CDR2 reads SMNVEV (reference sequence). The CDR3 has 13 amino acids. V lost 6 bases, J lost 7 bases, and 15 bases lay in between. CDR3 loop: CASSSRVLGGYTF. The CDR3 DNA reads TGTGCCAGCAGCTCCAGGGTGCTCGGTGGCTACACCTTC.

This clonotype was picked up many times. This rearrangement joins TRBV7-2 to TRBJ1-6, with D maybe TRBD1 (5 bases). V gave up 3 bases and J gave up 11 bases, with 11 bases separating them. CDR1 and CDR2 (germline): SGHTA, FQGNSA. CDR3 length: 13 residues. The chain's CDR3 is CASSLGVIAPLHF. DNA for the CDR3: TGTGCCAGCAGCTTGGGGGTTATCGCACCCCTCCACTTT.

This clonotype was observed a handful of times. The chain has TRBV5-5 and TRBJ2-3, with 10 bases matching TRBD1. This CDR3 region has 17 residues. With V trimmed by 3 bases and J by 0 bases, 7 bases remained unmatched. Germline V gives CDR1 SGHKS, CDR2 YYEKEE (reference sequence). The CDR3 here is CASSWTGGWASTDTQYF. DNA for the CDR3: TGTGCCAGCAGCTGGACAGGGGGATGGGCTAGCACAGATACGCAGTATTTT.

The rearrangement uses TRBV5-1 and TRBJ1-1, with D possibly being TRBD1 (5 bases). The CDR3 is made up of 14 amino acids. The germline V and J ends were trimmed by 5 bases and 2 bases, with 13 bases remaining between them. Germline V lookup: CDR1 SGHRS, CDR2 YFSETQ. The CDR3 protein is CASSIGATNTEAFF. In DNA form, the CDR3 reads TGCGCCAGCAGTATCGGGGCTACCAACACTGAAGCTTTCTTT. Complete variable domain (other parts from reference TRBV5-1 and TRBJ1-1): KAGVTQTPRYLIKTRGQQVTLSCSPISGHRSVSWYQQTPGQGLQFLFEYFSETQRNKGNFPGRFSGRQFSNSRSEMNVSTLELGDSALYLCASSIGATNTEAFFGQGTRLTVV.

This clonotype was seen at least ten times. Relative to the germline gene, one junction end is altered; a read error may explain this. The chain recombines TRBV5-1 with TRBJ1-1; no firm D call. CDR1 SGHRS and CDR2 YFSETQ come from the germline V gene. The CDR3 loop spans 13 amino acids. The CDR3: CASSLELNTEAFF. In DNA form, the CDR3 reads TGTGCCAGCAGCTTAGAGCTGAACACTGAAGCTTTCTTT.

This clonotype was observed many times. The J gene is TRBJ1-3, the V gene TRBV9; the D gene is possibly TRBD1 (5 bases). There are 16 residues in the CDR3. Germline assignment: CDR1 SGDLS and CDR2 YYNGEE. Trimming stripped 0 bases from V and 3 bases from J, with 13 bases between. The chain's CDR3 is CASSVAVAGSGNTIYF. In DNA, the CDR3 is TGTGCCAGCAGCGTAGCTGTGGCAGGGAGTGGAAACACCATATATTTT.

In this sample, this clonotype turned up many times. The chain is built from TRBV28 and TRBJ1-5; no definite D call. CDR3 length: 17 amino acids. Trimming cost V 5 bases and J 2 bases, with 19 bases left between them. Germline V gives CDR1 MDHEN, CDR2 SYDVKM. As DNA, the CDR3 is TGTGCCAGCAGTCCTTTTGCGCAGGCAGAGGGCAATCAGCCCCAGCATTTT. Its protein is CASSPFAQAEGNQPQHF.